The 18 T cell receptor beta chains reported below all come from one sample, sequenced in a study of blood T cell repertoires in COVID-19 (dated by TCRdb to 2018 to 2021). Receptor libraries were prepared by the immunoSEQ multiplex PCR assay. TCRdb re-hosts the immuneACCESS table, in-frame sequences only. Its copies lack some clones; in the studies checked, an unresolved V gene accounts for under half of them, and the cause for the rest is not known. Here the sample has fewer than 150,000 clones; 84% occur a single time. The ten most abundant clones make up over 7.5% of the sample. Sample: peripheral blood. The receptors were gathered from a woman older than 75 in a cohort sampled during active or convalescent COVID-19.

The chain recombines TRBV19 with TRBJ1-1; the D is unclear. The CDR3 length is 13 residues. Germline CDR1 is LNHDA and CDR2 is SQIVND (reference sequence). V shed 5 bases and J shed 1 base, with 8 bases lying between them. CDR3 amino acids: CASSSWRNTEAFF. The DNA for the CDR3 is TGTGCCAGTAGTTCTTGGAGGAACACTGAAGCTTTCTTT.

This clone was observed once. The CDR3 nucleotides read TGTGCCAGCAGCACGGGACAGGGGGGACTCAATCAGCCCCAGCATTTT. Translated: CASSTGQGGLNQPQHF. The V and J genes are TRBV5-4 and TRBJ1-5, with 11 bases lining up with TRBD1. The CDR3 runs to 16 residues. With V trimmed by 4 bases and J by 3 bases, 6 bases remained unmatched. From germline, CDR1 is SGHNT and CDR2 YYREEE (reference sequence). The full variable domain, with the rest looked up from reference TRBV5-4 and TRBJ1-5, is ETGVTQSPTHLIKTRGQQVTLRCSSQSGHNTVSWYQQALGQGPQFIFQYYREEENGRGNFPPRFSGLQFPNYSSELNVNALELDDSALYLCASSTGQGGLNQPQHFGDGTRLSIL.

The chain uses TRBV5-6 and TRBJ2-1; 12 nucleotides line up with TRBD2. Unmatched junction bases numbered 6, after V lost 4 bases and J lost 1 base. The CDR3 spans 17 residues. The germline CDR1 and CDR2 sequences are SGHDT and YYEEEE. CDR3 in DNA: TGTGCCAGCAGCCGATCTAGCGGGGGGGCATCCTACAATGAGCAGTTCTTC. It encodes CASSRSSGGASYNEQFF.

CDR3: CASSLGGGVEQYV. The CDR3 DNA sequence: TGTGCCAGCAGCTTAGGAGGTGGAGTGGAGCAGTACGTC. J is TRBJ2-7 and V is TRBV7-8; D gene ambiguous. The length of the CDR3 is 13 residues. V shed 1 base and J shed 7 bases, with 11 bases lying between them. Germline assignment: CDR1 SGHVS and CDR2 FQNEAQ.

This chain links TRBV27 with TRBJ2-1; D is unclear. The CDR3 has 15 residues. V was shortened by 5 bases and J by 4 bases, with 15 bases between the two germline ends. The germline V gene encodes CDR1 MNHEY and CDR2 SMNVEV (reference sequence). In nucleotides, the CDR3 is TGTGCCAGCAGTCTAAGTGCATTTCGGTACAATGAGCAGTTCTTC. It translates to CASSLSAFRYNEQFF.

V gene TRBV19 combines with J gene TRBJ1-6; D might be TRBD1 (6 bases). CDR3 length: 12 residues. The germline V gene has CDR1 LNHDA and CDR2 SQIVND (reference sequence). Trimming removed 5 bases at V and 9 bases at J, with 8 bases between. CDR3 amino acids: CASSAQGSPLHF. The CDR3 DNA reads TGTGCCAGTAGTGCACAGGGTTCACCCCTCCACTTT.

This chain uses TRBV6-5 with TRBJ2-1; 10 bases fit TRBD1. CDR1 is MNHEY, CDR2 SVGAGI, per germline. V trimming: 11 bases; J trimming: 9 bases; junction bases outside the gene matches: 10. The CDR3 spans 13 residues. CDR3 protein: CAGPGTGVTEQFF. In DNA form, the CDR3 reads TGTGCCGGACCAGGGACAGGGGTGACTGAGCAGTTCTTC.

The V and J genes are TRBV11-2 and TRBJ2-4; a weak D match, TRBD2 (5 bases). Germline CDR1 reads SGHAT; CDR2 reads FQNNGV. This CDR3 is built from 14 residues. V was shortened by 4 bases and J by 4 bases, with 11 bases between the two germline ends. The CDR3 region is CASSSRGRKNIQYF. In nucleotides, the CDR3 is TGTGCCAGCAGCTCCCGTGGGAGAAAAAACATTCAGTACTTC.

The chain employs TRBV18 and TRBJ2-3, with D perhaps TRBD2 (7 bases). Germline CDR1 reads KGHSH; CDR2 reads LQKENI. V gave up 0 bases and J gave up 4 bases, with 14 bases separating them. The CDR3 consists of 16 residues. Written as DNA, the CDR3 is TGTGCCAGCTCACCACCCGGGGGGTGGGGGCCAGATACGCAGTATTTT. It encodes CASSPPGGWGPDTQYF.

This chain uses TRBV5-1 with TRBJ1-5; a weak D match, TRBD1 (5 bases). The CDR3 spans 15 residues. Trimming left V 0 bases short and J 0 bases short, with 7 bases between. In germline, CDR1 is SGHRS, CDR2 YFSETQ. The CDR3 DNA is TGCGCCAGCAGCTTGGGCGACAGTAGCAATCAGCCCCAGCATTTT. Translated: CASSLGDSSNQPQHF.

The chain is built from TRBV7-9 and TRBJ2-1; 14 positions agree with TRBD2. CDR3 length equals 15 residues. Germline-derived CDR1 and CDR2 are SEHNR and FQNEAQ (reference sequence). With V trimmed by 6 bases and J by 9 bases, 7 bases remained unmatched. The CDR3 loop is CASRPTSGGAREQFF. In DNA, the CDR3 is TGTGCCAGCAGACCGACTAGCGGGGGGGCCCGTGAGCAGTTCTTC. Full variable domain (rest looked up from reference TRBV7-9 and TRBJ2-1): DTGVSQNPRHKITKRGQNVTFRCDPISEHNRLYWYRQTLGQGPEFLTYFQNEAQLEKSRLLSDRFSAERPKGSFSTLEIQRTEQGDSAMYLCASRPTSGGAREQFFGPGTRLTVL.

The chain couples TRBV4-3 to TRBJ1-1; unclear D gene. The V gene's germline CDR1 is LGHNA and CDR2 YSLEER. V lost 5 bases, J lost 2 bases, and 9 bases lay in between. The CDR3 runs to 13 residues. The CDR3 sequence: CASSANPNTEAFF. DNA of the CDR3: TGCGCCAGCAGCGCGAACCCAAACACTGAAGCTTTCTTT.

This chain joins TRBV7-8 and TRBJ1-2; unclear D gene. The ends were cut back, 1 base at V and 4 bases at J, with 7 bases in the middle. CDR3 length equals 13 residues. Germline-derived CDR1 and CDR2 are SGHVS and FQNEAQ. As DNA, the CDR3 is TGTGCCAGCAGCTTAGAGCCTATCTATGGCTACACCTTC. Amino acid sequence: CASSLEPIYGYTF.

This clone has more than one count but fewer than ten. This chain connects TRBV4-3 to TRBJ1-2; TRBD1 matches at 7 bases. V was pared by 6 bases and J by 5 bases, with 15 bases of the junction left unmatched. This CDR3 is built from 16 residues. Germline CDR1 reads LGHNA; CDR2 reads YSLEER. The DNA for the CDR3 is TGCGCCAGCAGACTCACGTACAGGGGACCTCGTTATGGCTACACCTTC. Protein sequence: CASRLTYRGPRYGYTF.

In this sample, this clone turned up a few times. V and J are TRBV9 and TRBJ1-5; D is uncertain. Trimming shortened V by 0 bases and J by 0 bases, and 7 bases separated the two germline ends. Germline CDR1 is SGDLS and CDR2 is YYNGEE. CDR3 length: 15 amino acids. CDR3 nucleotide sequence: TGTGCCAGCAGCGTAGTTGAGAATAGCAATCAGCCCCAGCATTTT. Translation gives CASSVVENSNQPQHF.

V and J are TRBV7-8 and TRBJ1-2, with D perhaps TRBD1 (5 bases). V gave up 2 bases and J gave up 4 bases, with 17 bases separating them. This CDR3 has 16 amino acids. Germline CDR1 SGHVS, CDR2 FQNEAQ. The CDR3 region is CASSLRWGGVGYGYTF. The CDR3 nucleotides are TGTGCCAGCAGCTTACGGTGGGGAGGGGTAGGCTATGGCTACACCTTC.

This clone was seen a few times. This chain connects TRBV2 to TRBJ2-7; TRBD2 aligns across 7 bases. V gave up 8 bases and J gave up 3 bases; unmatched junction bases: 7. Germline V gene data show CDR1 as SNHLY and CDR2 as FYNNEI. The CDR3 contains 13 residues. CDR3 nucleotide sequence: TGTGCCAGCGGGAGGGTCCCGAACTACGAGCAGTACTTC. Its translation is CASGRVPNYEQYF.

The chain is built from TRBV2 and TRBJ2-6; 7 positions match TRBD1. V gave up 9 bases and J gave up 0 bases; unmatched junction bases: 8. Per germline, CDR1 SNHLY and CDR2 FYNNEI. The CDR3 is 16 residues long. The CDR3 DNA sequence: TGTGCCAGAAAGACAGGGAAGGACTCTGGGGCCAACGTCCTGACTTTC. Residues: CARKTGKDSGANVLTF.